This TCR beta chain derives from a study of CXCR3-negative and CXCR3-positive naive CD8 T cells. As to this clonotype: Its antigen is not identified.

The CDR3 sequence is 16 residues long. Germline assignment: CDR1 MNHNY and CDR2 SVGAGI (reference sequence). Libraries were UMI-labeled 5' RACE TRB cDNA. Following a re-call of the 5' RACE reads, TCRdb has one entry per CDR3 protein and lacks DNA. This repertoire includes approximately 140,000 distinct CDR3 sequences. Broader study findings: TRB CDR3s of CXCR3-positive naive cells were more hydrophobic than those of CXCR3-negative naive cells.

This sequence was found in a human donor in good health. Some clones in this sample may be carry-over from other donors' samples. V and J are TRBV6-6 and TRBJ2-7; TCRdb selects TRBD1, and the lack of DNA leaves this call unchecked. Specimen: naive CXCR3+ CD8+ T cells from blood. The subset denotes: CD45RO-CCR7+CD27+CD95- naive CD8+ T cells expressing CXCR3 (TNR3+). CDR3 residues: CASSYPTDRGLLEQYF.